This T cell receptor beta chain was retrieved from a study of neurological immune-mediated disorders (dated by TCRdb to between 2019 and 2020). In the study overall: Peripheral blood TCR-beta repertoires from patients with HTLV-I-associated myelopathy (HAM/TSP), patients with multiple sclerosis, and healthy controls were compared in the study using UMI-based sequencing. Longitudinal samples, technical triplicates and paired sorted CD4+ and CD8+ T-cell subsets, alongside PBMC samples, were included among the roughly 100 TCR-beta libraries. The cohort included roughly 71 subjects: some 14 with HAM/TSP, around 34 with multiple sclerosis, and about 20 healthy controls. What the work shows at the level of the full study, not this receptor alone: The highest TCR clonal expansion was observed in HAM/TSP patients, whereas the lowest was observed in MS patients, even when compared with healthy controls. Expanded clones from different subjects shared no identical CDR3 amino acid sequences, which suggests that TCR-beta repertoires were private in all groups.

V is pared back by 4 bases and J by 5 bases, with 19 bases lying between the germline termini. Taken from cysteine to phenylalanine, the CDR3 has 16 residues. CDR3 DNA is the only sequence kept; it has 48 bases, read in frame from the first base. From the germline V gene, CDR1 is SGHRS and CDR2 is YFSETQ. This clonotype was counted ten times or more. The clone's antigen remains unknown. No base-level quality is on record; no much larger clone is a single base apart. cDNA was synthesized by template-switch 5'RACE using a primer with a 10-nucleotide random unique molecular identifier that tagged each TCR transcript. Each sequencing run produced over 180 million TCR-beta sequences covering 15-18 subjects. The RNeasy kit was used for extraction of total RNA. The KAPA Real-time Library Amplification kit was used to amplify TCR-beta VDJ regions with primers for the TCR constant region and the 5'RACE anchor. Sample indexes and Illumina adaptors were added in a first PCR, after which library yield was increased in a second PCR. The roughly 650 bp TCR product was size-selected on a 2% E-gel SizeSelection system after Ampure bead purification. Before pooling, library quality was assessed on a Bioanalyzer, concentration was determined with Qubit, and library quantification was performed with the Kapa Library Quantification kit. Paired-end 2 x 150 bp sequencing of the libraries was performed on an Illumina HiSeq 2500. To increase sequence diversity, 25-30% phiX was spiked into each library pool. The original methods were these. The quality-filtered reads were processed with the UMI-based MiGEC pipeline, whose error correction step removed more than 80% of the raw TCR sequences. IMGT germline references were used for alignment of VDJ genes, and clonotypes were defined by a unique CDR3 amino acid sequence together with V-J genes. Clonal expansion, Shannon diversity, and CDR3 relatedness (CalcPairwiseDistances, ClusterSamples) were evaluated with VDJtools, and phylogenetic trees were built with CLCbio workbench. Using coefficient-of-variation modelling across technical triplicates, the study counted a clone as expanded if it had at least 8 unique UMIs. Using fastp at Q25 and MiXCR, TCRdb reprocessed the public reads and kept productive beta chains. Identical CDR3 protein sequences are pooled into one entry, listed with their most common genes and DNA. The V and J calls and clone size come from TCRdb's table, not from the authors' own analysis. Recorded for this sample are about 39,000 distinct CDR3 sequences; around 7% of them occurred a single time. Of the sample, approximately 5.4% falls within the top ten clones.

Blood bank volunteers in Maryland, USA served as the healthy controls. For the sorted-subset TCR libraries, the starting material was over 750,000 sorted CD4+ or CD8+ T cells. Peripheral blood was subjected to Ficoll-Hypaque density gradient centrifugation to isolate PBMCs, which were then cryopreserved in liquid nitrogen. Paired sorted CD4+ and CD8+ subsets came from healthy controls, HAM/TSP patients and MS patients. This TCR was sampled from a man aged 45-65 years in good health. The sequence links TRBV5-1 to TRBJ2-1; TRBD1 could be the D gene, as 6 bases match. The sequencing input was CD4+ T cells from blood. The DNA is TGCGCCAGCAGCGAAACCACAGGGAGACGGAACAATGAGCAGTTCTTC. Its protein reads: CASSETTGRRNNEQFF.